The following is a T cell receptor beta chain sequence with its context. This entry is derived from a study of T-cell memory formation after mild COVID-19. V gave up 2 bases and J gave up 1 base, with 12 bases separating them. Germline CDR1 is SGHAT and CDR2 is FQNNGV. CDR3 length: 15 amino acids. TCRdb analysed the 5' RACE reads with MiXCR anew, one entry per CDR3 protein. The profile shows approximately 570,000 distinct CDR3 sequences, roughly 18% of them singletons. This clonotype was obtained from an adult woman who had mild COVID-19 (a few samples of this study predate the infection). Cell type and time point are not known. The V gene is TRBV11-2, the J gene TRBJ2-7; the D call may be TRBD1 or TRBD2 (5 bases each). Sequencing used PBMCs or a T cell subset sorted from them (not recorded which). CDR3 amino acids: CASSLTGALSYEQYF. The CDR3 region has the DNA TGTGCCAGCAGCTTAACCGGGGCCCTGTCCTACGAGCAGTACTTC.